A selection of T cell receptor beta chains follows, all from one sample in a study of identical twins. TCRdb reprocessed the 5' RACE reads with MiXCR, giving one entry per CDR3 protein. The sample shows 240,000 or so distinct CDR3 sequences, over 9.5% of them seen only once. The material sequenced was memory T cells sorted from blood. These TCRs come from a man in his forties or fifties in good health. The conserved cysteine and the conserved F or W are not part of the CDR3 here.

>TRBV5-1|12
ASSLTGRSYEQY
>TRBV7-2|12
ASSLDPNTDTQY
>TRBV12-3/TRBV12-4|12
ASSLFLGGETQY
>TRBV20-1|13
SAREHGVRESEQF
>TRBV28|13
ASNARDAVQETQY
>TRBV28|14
ASSFTLQDLSYEQY
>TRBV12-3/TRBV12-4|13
ASSQGLAGGGRLF
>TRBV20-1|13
SASQAADSGNTIY
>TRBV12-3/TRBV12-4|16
ASSVRAILAGLTYEQY
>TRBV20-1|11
SAPPEGATEAF
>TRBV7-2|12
ASSLVRGMEPQH
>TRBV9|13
ASSVGSGSNQPQH
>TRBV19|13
ATPTQGSVNQPQH
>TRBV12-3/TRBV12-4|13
ASSPAGTSYNEQF
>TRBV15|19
ATSRSWTSGRTGVRQETQY
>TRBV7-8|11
ASSFLNQETQY
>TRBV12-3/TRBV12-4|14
ASRRRTSGSLGEQF
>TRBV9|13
ASSATTPGTGELF
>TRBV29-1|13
SVEDGGQGQGEQY
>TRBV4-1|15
ASSQPKRRALNTEAF
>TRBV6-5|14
ASSFTSGGALDTQY
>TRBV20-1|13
SARDLRPGVYEQY
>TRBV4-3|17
ASSQGMDRVNGLSYEQY
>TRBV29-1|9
SVARLDEQF
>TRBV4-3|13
ASSQGSGTLNEQF
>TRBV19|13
ASSMPGQAYTEAF
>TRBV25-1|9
ASGQGNEQF
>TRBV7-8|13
ASSFYRDSNQPQH
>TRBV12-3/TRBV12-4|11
ASSSGLGLTQY
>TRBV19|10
ASSTAAFEQF
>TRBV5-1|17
ASSLTGTSGNLAYNEQF
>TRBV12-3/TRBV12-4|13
ASSSGLPGANVLT
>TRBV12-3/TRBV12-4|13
ASSLAAIAKNIQY
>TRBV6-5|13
ASSYSGGSNQPQH
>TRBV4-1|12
ASSQVGQRTEAF
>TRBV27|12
ATAGLASYNEQF
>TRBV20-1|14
SARDLASGKGYEQY
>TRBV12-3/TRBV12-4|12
ASSDPLYGLAEF
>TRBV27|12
ASSLLGHSYEQY